These 5 T cell receptor beta chains originate from one sample sequenced in a study of blood T cell repertoires in COVID-19. The repertoire was sequenced with immunoSEQ multiplex PCR; TCRdb's copy has only in-frame clones and lacks some. The sample comprises fewer than 300,000 clones, about 85% of which are singletons, and 0.87% rests with the top ten. The sample consisted of peripheral blood. All receptors come from a human donor with COVID-19, enrolled during active disease. The donor label of this sample is uncertain.

This sequence joins TRBV15 and TRBJ1-1, with TRBD1 as a possible D gene (5 bases). CDR3 length: 14 residues. Trimming cost V 4 bases and J 5 bases, with 14 bases left between them. Germline V CDR1 and CDR2: LNHNV, YYDKDF (reference sequence). CDR3 DNA sequence: TGTGCCACCAGCACCCAATTGGAGGGGACTGAAGCTTTCTTT. Its protein is CATSTQLEGTEAFF.

The CDR3 region has the DNA TGTGCCAGCAGGATCCTTGGGGGAGGTCTGACAGATACGCAGTATTTT. It encodes CASRILGGGLTDTQYF. The chain links TRBV7-9 to TRBJ2-3; possible D gene TRBD2, 6 bases. In germline, CDR1 is SEHNR, CDR2 FQNEAQ (reference sequence). This CDR3 is built from 16 residues. V lost 6 bases and J 3 bases, leaving 19 bases between the germline ends.

The rearrangement links TRBV7-3 to TRBJ2-7; TRBD1 matches 8 bases. CDR1 is SGHTA, CDR2 FQGTGA, per germline. The CDR3 is made up of 16 amino acids. The V and J ends lost 5 bases and 0 bases, in that order; junction bases with no gene match: 9. DNA for the CDR3: TGTGCCAGCAGCCAATCGGACAGGGCTAGCTCCTACGAGCAGTACTTC. Protein product: CASSQSDRASSYEQYF.

This chain uses TRBV30 with TRBJ1-2, with 11 bases aligning to TRBD1. The junction had 5 bases not matched to a gene; V was cut back by 1 base and J by 4 bases. The germline CDR1 and CDR2 sequences are GTSNPN and SVGIG (reference sequence). This CDR3 is built from 15 residues. The CDR3 sequence: CAWSALGTGGYGYTF. The CDR3 DNA reads as TGTGCCTGGAGTGCGCTCGGGACAGGGGGCTATGGCTACACCTTC.

This chain joins TRBV15 and TRBJ1-5; perhaps TRBD1 as D (6 bases). Germline CDR1 reads LNHNV; CDR2 reads YYDKDF (reference sequence). V lost 3 bases and J lost 2, with 11 bases in between. This CDR3 contains 15 residues. The DNA for the CDR3 is TGTGCCACCAGCAGCAGGGGTACAGGCAATCAGCCCCAGCATTTT. Translation gives CATSSRGTGNQPQHF.